The entry below gives a single TCR beta chain sequence along with its context. This sample stems from a study of blood T cell repertoires in COVID-19. Across the study: In each case, the material was cDNA or gDNA derived from T cells, B-cell-depleted T cells, or PBMCs.

In germline, CDR1 is SGHTS, CDR2 YDEGEE. Trimming took off 1 base at V and 5 bases at J, with 12 bases between the two ends. This CDR3 is built from 15 residues. In the study's own analysis: Reference gene primer amplification in the assay estimated nucleated cell counts. TCRdb keeps only in-frame clones here, not all; method: immunoSEQ multiplex PCR. That table furnishes V, J and clone size, whereas the DNA furnished D and trimming. In the table there are tens of thousands of clones, roughly 82% of which are singletons. V and J are TRBV5-8 and TRBJ1-4; D is undetermined. The sequence was obtained from a woman of 80 years or more with acute or convalescent COVID-19. The sequenced material came from peripheral blood. CDR3: CASSLQQLGNEKLFF. The CDR3 DNA reads TGTGCCAGCAGCTTGCAACAACTAGGGAATGAAAAACTGTTTTTT.